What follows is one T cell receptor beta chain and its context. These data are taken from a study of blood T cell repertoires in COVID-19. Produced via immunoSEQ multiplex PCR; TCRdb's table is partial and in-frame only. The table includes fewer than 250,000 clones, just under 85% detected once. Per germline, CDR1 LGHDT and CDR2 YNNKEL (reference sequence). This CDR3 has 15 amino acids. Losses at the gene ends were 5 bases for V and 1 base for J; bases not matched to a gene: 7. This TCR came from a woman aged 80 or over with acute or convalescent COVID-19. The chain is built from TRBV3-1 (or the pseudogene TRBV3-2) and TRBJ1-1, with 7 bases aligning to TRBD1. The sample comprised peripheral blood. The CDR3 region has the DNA TGTGCCAGCAGCTTACATGGGACAGAGAACACTGAAGCTTTCTTT. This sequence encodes CASSLHGTENTEAFF.